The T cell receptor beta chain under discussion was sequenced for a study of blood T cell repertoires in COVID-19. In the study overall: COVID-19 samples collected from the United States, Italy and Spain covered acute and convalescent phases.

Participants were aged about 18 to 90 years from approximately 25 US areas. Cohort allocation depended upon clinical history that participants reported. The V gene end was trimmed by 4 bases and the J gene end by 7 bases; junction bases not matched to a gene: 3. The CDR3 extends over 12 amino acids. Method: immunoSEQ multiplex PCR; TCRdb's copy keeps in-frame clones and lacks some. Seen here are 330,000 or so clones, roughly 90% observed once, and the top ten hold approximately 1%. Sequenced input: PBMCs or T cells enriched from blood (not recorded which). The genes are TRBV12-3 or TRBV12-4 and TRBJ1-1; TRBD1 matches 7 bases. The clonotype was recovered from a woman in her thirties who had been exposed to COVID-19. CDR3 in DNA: TGTGCCAGCAGTTCGACAGGGAGTGAAGCTTTCTTT. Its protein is CASSSTGSEAFF.